The 21 T cell receptor beta chains presented below share a single source sample, sequenced in a study of blood T cell repertoires in COVID-19. Data came from immunoSEQ multiplex PCR; TCRdb stores just in-frame clones and leaves some out. The table shows approximately 300,000 clones, with more than 90% occurring only once. The sequenced sample was PBMCs or T cells enriched from blood (not recorded which). The receptors were sampled from a woman aged 25 to 39 who had recovered from COVID-19.

The rearrangement joins TRBV5-1 to TRBJ2-1, with TRBD2 as a possible D gene (5 bases). V dropped 0 bases and J dropped 6 bases, with 13 bases sitting between them. Per germline, CDR1 SGHRS and CDR2 YFSETQ. The CDR3 sequence is 15 residues long. CDR3 coding DNA: TGCGCCAGCAGCTTGGAAAGCGGAGGATCCAATGAGCAGTTCTTC. It codes for CASSLESGGSNEQFF.

The V gene is TRBV7-9, the J gene TRBJ1-5; 7 bases align to TRBD1. Trimming cost V 5 bases and J 3 bases; bases outside gene matches: 7. CDR1 is SEHNR, CDR2 FQNEAQ, per germline (reference sequence). The CDR3 covers 15 residues. CDR3 loop: CASSPGTVHNQPQHF. The CDR3 coding sequence is TGTGCCAGCAGCCCGGGGACAGTTCACAATCAGCCCCAGCATTTT.

The chain has TRBV2 and TRBJ1-4; TRBD1 matches at 7 bases. The CDR3 is 14 amino acids. The J segment lost 4 bases and the V segment lost 5 bases, leaving 4 bases of the junction unmatched. CDR1 is SNHLY and CDR2 is FYNNEI in the germline V gene. The DNA of the CDR3 is TGTGCCAGCAGTAAGCAGGGGGTTAATGAAAAACTGTTTTTT. Translating gives CASSKQGVNEKLFF.

Points on this clone: Its ends do not fully match the called genes, so a read error is possible. The chain recombines TRBV7-3 with TRBJ2-5, with 7 bases identical to TRBD1. The CDR3 runs 13 residues. The V gene's germline CDR1 is SGHTA and CDR2 FQGTGA. CDR3 DNA: TGTGCCAGCAGCCTAACAGGGGAAAAGACCCAGTACTTC. Protein: CASSLTGEKTQYF.

This rearrangement joins TRBV7-2 to TRBJ2-1; D is perhaps TRBD2 (6 bases). CDR1 is SGHTA and CDR2 is FQGNSA in the germline V gene. The CDR3 runs 15 residues. The V gene lost 3 bases and the J gene lost 2 bases, with 11 bases spanning the gap. CDR3 nucleotides: TGTGCCAGCAGCTTGGTAGCGGCGACCTACAATGAGCAGTTCTTC. Residues: CASSLVAATYNEQFF.

This chain connects TRBV7-6 to TRBJ2-2; 8 bases are shared with TRBD1. This CDR3 comprises 15 residues. CDR1 is SGHVS, CDR2 FNYEAQ, per germline. The V segment lost 4 bases and the J segment 4 bases; nucleotides outside the gene matches: 5. This CDR3 is CASSYTGGITGELFF. The CDR3 region has the DNA TGTGCCAGCAGCTACACAGGGGGAATCACCGGGGAGCTGTTTTTT.

V is TRBV7-2 and J is TRBJ1-3; a weak D match, TRBD1 (5 bases). Trimming left V 5 bases short and J 1 base short, with 15 bases between. From germline, CDR1 is SGHTA and CDR2 FQGNSA. The CDR3 covers 16 residues. The CDR3 region is CASSPPGGGSGNTIYF. CDR3 nucleotide sequence: TGTGCCAGCAGCCCCCCGGGGGGGGGATCTGGAAACACCATATATTTT.

V usage is TRBV27 and J usage is TRBJ1-2; 9 bases agree with TRBD1. CDR1 and CDR2 from the germline V gene are MNHEY and SMNVEV (reference sequence). V shed 5 bases, J shed 8 bases, and the junction held 6 bases outside the gene matches. The CDR3 is made up of 13 amino acids. The CDR3 spells CASSPDRGLGYTF. The CDR3 DNA follows: TGTGCCAGCAGTCCGGACAGGGGATTGGGCTACACCTTC.

The DNA of the CDR3 is TGTGCCAGCAGTTTTTTCGGACAGGGTCTTCACGAGCAGTACTTC. It encodes CASSFFGQGLHEQYF. The rearrangement links TRBV6-5 to TRBJ2-7, with 8 nucleotides matching TRBD1. V lost 4 bases and J lost 5; bases outside the gene matches: 10. This CDR3 region has 15 residues. Germline CDR1 reads MNHEY; CDR2 reads SVGAGI.

The chain employs TRBV19 and TRBJ1-3; D ambiguous. The germline V and J ends were trimmed by 5 bases and 0 bases, with 8 bases remaining between them. CDR3 length: 14 amino acids. Germline assignment: CDR1 LNHDA and CDR2 SQIVND (reference sequence). This CDR3 is CASSVRHSGNTIYF. The DNA for the CDR3 is TGTGCCAGTAGTGTTCGACACTCTGGAAACACCATATATTTT.

The chain combines TRBV7-8 with TRBJ2-7; 7 nucleotides agree with TRBD1. V lost 2 bases to trimming and J lost 7 bases; unmatched junction nucleotides: 11. The CDR3 spans 15 residues. CDR1 and CDR2 (germline): SGHVS, FQNEAQ. CDR3 protein: CASSLFGTVPSEQYF. The CDR3 DNA sequence: TGTGCCAGCAGCTTATTTGGGACAGTCCCTTCAGAGCAGTACTTC.

CDR3 amino acids: CASSQARASGEQFF. The DNA for the CDR3 is TGTGCCAGCAGCCAAGCCCGAGCTAGCGGTGAGCAGTTCTTC. V gene TRBV4-2 combines with J gene TRBJ2-1; 7 bases agree with TRBD2. The CDR3 runs 14 residues. Germline V CDR1 and CDR2: LGHNA, YNFKEQ. V lost 1 base and J lost 9; bases outside the gene matches: 6.

This chain connects TRBV2 to TRBJ1-2; 7 bases agree with TRBD1. Germline V CDR1 and CDR2: SNHLY, FYNNEI. V lost 4 bases to trimming and J lost 5 bases; unmatched junction nucleotides: 4. The CDR3 is 13 amino acids. The CDR3 region is CASSATGKYGYTF. In DNA form, the CDR3 reads TGTGCCAGCAGTGCGACAGGGAAGTATGGCTACACCTTC.

This chain joins TRBV11-3 and TRBJ2-1, with 9 bases identical to TRBD2. In germline, CDR1 is SGHNT, CDR2 YENEEA. V gave up 5 bases and J gave up 0 bases; unmatched junction bases: 5. The length of the CDR3 is 16 residues. The CDR3 nucleotides read TGTGCCAGCAGCGCCGCGGGAGGGATCTCCTACAATGAGCAGTTCTTC. Its protein is CASSAAGGISYNEQFF.

The chain combines TRBV13 with TRBJ2-3; no clear D gene. The germline V gene encodes CDR1 PRHDT and CDR2 FYEKMQ (reference sequence). Trimming left V 6 bases short and J 1 base short, with 8 bases between. The CDR3 totals 13 residues. DNA of the CDR3: TGTGCCAGCAGATATACAGGCACAGATACGCAGTATTTT. This gives the protein CASRYTGTDTQYF.

Concerning this clone: Different DNA sequences within this sample yield the same CDR3. The chain links TRBV28 to TRBJ2-7, with D hard to call. The CDR3 totals 11 residues. V lost 4 bases to trimming and J lost 6 bases, with 7 bases between them. The germline V gene encodes CDR1 MDHEN and CDR2 SYDVKM. The CDR3 is CASSSPREQYF. DNA for the CDR3: TGTGCCAGCAGTTCCCCGCGCGAGCAGTACTTC.

This chain connects TRBV6-2 or TRBV6-3 to TRBJ1-2, with D unclear. With 4 bases removed from V and 0 bases from J, the gap between germline ends came to 9 bases. CDR3 length: 14 residues. Germline values: CDR1 MNHEY, CDR2 SVGEGT. The CDR3 region is CASSSMTPNYGYTF. The DNA for the CDR3 is TGTGCCAGCAGTTCAATGACACCTAACTATGGCTACACCTTC.

This clone was seen only once. The V gene is TRBV7-8, the J gene TRBJ1-1; D remains unclear. The CDR3 extends over 13 amino acids. Germline CDR1 reads SGHVS; CDR2 reads FQNEAQ. V dropped 5 bases and J dropped 0 bases, with 7 bases sitting between them. CDR3: CASSPRMNTEAFF. CDR3 coding DNA: TGTGCCAGCAGCCCGAGAATGAACACTGAAGCTTTCTTT.

This rearrangement joins TRBV18 to TRBJ1-4; 9 bases line up with TRBD1. V shed 2 bases, J shed 5 bases, and the junction held 6 bases outside the gene matches. This CDR3 has 16 amino acids. Germline CDR1 is KGHSH and CDR2 is LQKENI. CDR3 DNA: TGTGCCAGCTCACCATCGTCGGGGACAGGGAATGAAAAACTGTTTTTT. Translating it yields CASSPSSGTGNEKLFF.

The V gene is TRBV4-3, the J gene TRBJ2-3; D ambiguous. V gave up 1 base and J gave up 1 base, with 9 bases separating them. Germline assignment: CDR1 LGHNA and CDR2 YSLEER. The CDR3 loop spans 15 amino acids. The CDR3 DNA reads as TGCGCCAGCAGCCAAGTTACGGGTGGCACAGATACGCAGTATTTT. Its translation is CASSQVTGGTDTQYF.

CDR3 sequence: CASSYRIQETQYF. In DNA form, the CDR3 reads TGTGCCAGCAGTTACAGGATCCAAGAGACCCAGTACTTC. The chain couples TRBV7-2 to TRBJ2-5; D might be TRBD1 (5 bases). The V gene's germline CDR1 is SGHTA and CDR2 FQGNSA. Trimming cost V 6 bases and J 1 base, with 9 bases left between them. This CDR3 contains 13 residues. Based on the CDR3 plus reference TRBV7-2 and TRBJ2-5, the full variable domain is GAGVSQSPSNKVTEKGKDVELRCDPISGHTALYWYRQSLGQGLEFLIYFQGNSAPDKSGLPSDRFSAERTGGSVSTLTIQRTQQEDSAVYLCASSYRIQETQYFGPGTRLLVL.